This T cell receptor (beta chain) came from a study of shared clonotypes between healthy human individuals. The V end was cut by 7 bases, the J end by 2 bases, with 9 bases between. The CDR3 spans 12 residues. Germline V gives CDR1 SGHRS, CDR2 YFSETQ. Assay: immunoSEQ multiplex PCR; the TCRdb copy retains only in-frame clones and omits some. The table lists about 1.9 million clones, 85% to 95% of them singletons. Terminally differentiated effector memory CD45RA+ cells were excluded by CCR7 positive selection of CD45RO-negative cells. This clone has just a few counts. This clonotype was sampled from a man aged 18 to 30 in good health. Some clones in this sample may be carry-over from other donors' samples. Source material: naive CD8+ T cells from PBMCs. This chain joins TRBV5-1 and TRBJ1-1; D unresolved. The CDR3 protein is CASHGSNTEAFF. The CDR3 DNA reads as TGCGCCAGCCACGGCAGTAACACTGAAGCTTTCTTT.